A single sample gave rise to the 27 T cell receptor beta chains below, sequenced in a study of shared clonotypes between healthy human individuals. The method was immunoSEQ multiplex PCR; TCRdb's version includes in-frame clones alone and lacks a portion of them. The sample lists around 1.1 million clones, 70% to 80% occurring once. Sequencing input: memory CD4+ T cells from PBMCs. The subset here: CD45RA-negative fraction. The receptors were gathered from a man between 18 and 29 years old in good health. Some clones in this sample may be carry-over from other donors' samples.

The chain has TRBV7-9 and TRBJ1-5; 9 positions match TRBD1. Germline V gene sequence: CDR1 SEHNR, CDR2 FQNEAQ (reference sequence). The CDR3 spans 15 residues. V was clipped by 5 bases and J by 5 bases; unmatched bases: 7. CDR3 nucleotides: TGTGCCAGCAGCCCCGGGACAGGGTGGGATCAGCCCCAGCATTTT. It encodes CASSPGTGWDQPQHF.

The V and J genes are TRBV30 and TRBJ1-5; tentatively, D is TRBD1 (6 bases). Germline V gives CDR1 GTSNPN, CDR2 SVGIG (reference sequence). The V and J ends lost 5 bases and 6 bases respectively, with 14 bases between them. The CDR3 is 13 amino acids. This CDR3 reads CAWGKQGGQPQHF. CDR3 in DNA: TGTGCCTGGGGTAAACAGGGCGGTCAGCCCCAGCATTTT.

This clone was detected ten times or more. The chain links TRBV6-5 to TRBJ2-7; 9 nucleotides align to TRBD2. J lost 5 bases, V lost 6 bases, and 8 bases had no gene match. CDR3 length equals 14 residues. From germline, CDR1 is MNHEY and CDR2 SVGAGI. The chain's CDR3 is CASSNIAGANEQYF. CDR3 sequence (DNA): TGTGCCAGCAGCAACATAGCGGGAGCTAACGAGCAGTACTTC.

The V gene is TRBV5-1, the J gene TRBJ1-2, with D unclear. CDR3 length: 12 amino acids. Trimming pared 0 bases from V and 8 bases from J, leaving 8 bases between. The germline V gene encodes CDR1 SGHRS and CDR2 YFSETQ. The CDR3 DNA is TGCGCCAGCAGCTTGGAGTATCAGGGCTACACCTTC. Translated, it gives CASSLEYQGYTF.

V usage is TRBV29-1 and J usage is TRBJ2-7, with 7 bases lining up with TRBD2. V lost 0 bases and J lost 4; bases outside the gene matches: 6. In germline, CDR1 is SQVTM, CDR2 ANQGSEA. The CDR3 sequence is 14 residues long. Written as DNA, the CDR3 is TGCAGCGTTGAAGAAGGGAGGGGCGGGTACGAGCAGTACTTC. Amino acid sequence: CSVEEGRGGYEQYF.

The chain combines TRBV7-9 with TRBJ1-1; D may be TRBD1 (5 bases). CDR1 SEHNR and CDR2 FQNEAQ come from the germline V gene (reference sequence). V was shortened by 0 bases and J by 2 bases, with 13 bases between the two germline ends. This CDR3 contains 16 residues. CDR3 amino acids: CASSLALVRDNTEAFF. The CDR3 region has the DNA TGTGCCAGCAGCTTAGCTTTGGTTAGGGACAACACTGAAGCTTTCTTT. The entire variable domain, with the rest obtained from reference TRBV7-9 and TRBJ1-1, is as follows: DTGVSQNPRHKITKRGQNVTFRCDPISEHNRLYWYRQTLGQGPEFLTYFQNEAQLEKSRLLSDRFSAERPKGSFSTLEIQRTEQGDSAMYLCASSLALVRDNTEAFFGQGTRLTVV.

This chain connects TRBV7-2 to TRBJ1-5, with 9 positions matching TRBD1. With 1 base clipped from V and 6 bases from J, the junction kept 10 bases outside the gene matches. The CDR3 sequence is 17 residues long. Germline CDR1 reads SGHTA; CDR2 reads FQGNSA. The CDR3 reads CASSLEPRGTGSQPQHF. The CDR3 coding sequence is TGTGCCAGCAGCTTAGAGCCTCGAGGGACAGGGAGTCAGCCCCAGCATTTT.

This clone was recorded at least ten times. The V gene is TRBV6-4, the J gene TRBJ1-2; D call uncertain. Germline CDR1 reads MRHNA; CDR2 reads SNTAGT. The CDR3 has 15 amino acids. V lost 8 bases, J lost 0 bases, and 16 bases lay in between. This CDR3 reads CASPPLDQANYGYTF. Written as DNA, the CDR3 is TGTGCCAGCCCCCCCCTGGACCAAGCTAACTATGGCTACACCTTC.

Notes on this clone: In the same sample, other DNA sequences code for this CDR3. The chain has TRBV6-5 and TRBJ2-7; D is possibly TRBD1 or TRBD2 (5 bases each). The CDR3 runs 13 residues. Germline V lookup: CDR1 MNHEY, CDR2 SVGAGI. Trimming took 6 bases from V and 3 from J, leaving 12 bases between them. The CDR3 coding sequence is TGTGCCAGCAGCAAACCAGGGAGCTACGAGCAGTACTTC. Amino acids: CASSKPGSYEQYF.

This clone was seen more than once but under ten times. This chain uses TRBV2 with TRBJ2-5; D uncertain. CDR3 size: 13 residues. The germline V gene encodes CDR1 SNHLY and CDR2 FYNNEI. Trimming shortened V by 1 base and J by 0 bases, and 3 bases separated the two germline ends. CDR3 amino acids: CASSEDYQETQYF. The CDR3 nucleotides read TGTGCCAGCAGTGAAGACTACCAAGAGACCCAGTACTTC.

DNA for the CDR3: TGTGCCAGCAGTTATCTTGGCCAGGGAGCCGGTGGCTACACCTTC. Its translation is CASSYLGQGAGGYTF. The chain combines TRBV6-5 with TRBJ1-2; tentatively, D is TRBD1 (5 bases). CDR1 and CDR2 (germline): MNHEY, SVGAGI. CDR3 length equals 15 residues. Trimming cost V 3 bases and J 7 bases, with 18 bases left between them.

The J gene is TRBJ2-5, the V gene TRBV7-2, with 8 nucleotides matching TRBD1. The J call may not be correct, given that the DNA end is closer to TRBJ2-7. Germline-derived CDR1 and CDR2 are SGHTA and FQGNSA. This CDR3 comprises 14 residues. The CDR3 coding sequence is TGTGCCAGCAGCTTTTACAGGGGGACCTACGAGCAGTACTTC. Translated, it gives CASSFYRGTYEQYF.

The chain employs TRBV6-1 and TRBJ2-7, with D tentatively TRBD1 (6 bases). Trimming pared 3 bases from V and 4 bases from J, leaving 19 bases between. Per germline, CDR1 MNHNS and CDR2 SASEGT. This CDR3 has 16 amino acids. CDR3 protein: CASSETGIWGQYEQYF. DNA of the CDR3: TGTGCCAGCAGTGAGACAGGCATATGGGGCCAATACGAGCAGTACTTC.

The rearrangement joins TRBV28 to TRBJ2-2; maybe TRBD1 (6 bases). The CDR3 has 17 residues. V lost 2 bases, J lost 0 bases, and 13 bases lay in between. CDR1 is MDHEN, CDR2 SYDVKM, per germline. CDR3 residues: CASSLDSGAPNTGELFF. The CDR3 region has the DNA TGTGCCAGCAGTTTAGACTCAGGGGCCCCGAACACCGGGGAGCTGTTTTTT.

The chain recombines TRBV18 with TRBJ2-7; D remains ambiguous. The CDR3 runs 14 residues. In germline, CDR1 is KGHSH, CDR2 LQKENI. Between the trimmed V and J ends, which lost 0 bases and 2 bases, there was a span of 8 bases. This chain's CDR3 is CASSPPSQPYEQYF. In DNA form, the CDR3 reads TGTGCCAGCTCACCACCGAGTCAGCCCTACGAGCAGTACTTC.

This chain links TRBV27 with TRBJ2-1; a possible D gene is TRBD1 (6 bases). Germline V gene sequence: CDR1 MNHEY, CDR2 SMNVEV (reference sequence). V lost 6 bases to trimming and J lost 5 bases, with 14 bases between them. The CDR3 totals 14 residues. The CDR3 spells CASRVGHYHNEQFF. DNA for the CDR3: TGTGCCAGCAGGGTGGGACATTACCACAATGAGCAGTTCTTC.

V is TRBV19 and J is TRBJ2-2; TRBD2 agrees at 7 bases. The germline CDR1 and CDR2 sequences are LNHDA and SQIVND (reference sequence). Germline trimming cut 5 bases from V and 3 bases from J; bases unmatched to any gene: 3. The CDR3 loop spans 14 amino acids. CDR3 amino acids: CASSGGGYTGELFF. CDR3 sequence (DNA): TGTGCCAGTAGTGGGGGAGGGTACACCGGGGAGCTGTTTTTT.

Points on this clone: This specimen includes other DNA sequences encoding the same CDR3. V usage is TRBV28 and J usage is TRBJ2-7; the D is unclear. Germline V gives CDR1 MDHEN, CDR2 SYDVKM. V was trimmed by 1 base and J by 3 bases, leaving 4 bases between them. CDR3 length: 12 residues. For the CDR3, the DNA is TGTGCCAGCAGTTTATCAGGCTACGAGCAGTACTTC. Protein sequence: CASSLSGYEQYF. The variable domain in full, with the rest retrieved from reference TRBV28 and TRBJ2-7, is DVKVTQSSRYLVKRTGEKVFLECVQDMDHENMFWYRQDPGLGLRLIYFSYDVKMKEKGDIPEGYSVSREKKERFSLILESASTNQTSMYLCASSLSGYEQYFGPGTRLTVT.

CDR3 residues: CASSVAGQGAGEQYF. CDR3 bases: TGTGCCAGCAGCGTAGCTGGACAGGGGGCGGGAGAGCAGTACTTC. J is TRBJ2-7 and V is TRBV9, with 11 positions matching TRBD1. The J segment lost 7 bases and the V segment lost 0 bases, leaving 6 bases of the junction unmatched. Germline-derived CDR1 and CDR2 are SGDLS and YYNGEE. The CDR3 loop spans 15 amino acids.

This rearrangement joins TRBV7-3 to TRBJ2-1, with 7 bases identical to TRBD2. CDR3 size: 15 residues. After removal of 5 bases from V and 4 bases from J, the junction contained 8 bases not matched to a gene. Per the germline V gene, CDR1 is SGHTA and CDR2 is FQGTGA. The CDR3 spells CASSPGLDAYNEQFF. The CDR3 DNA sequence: TGTGCCAGCAGCCCCGGACTAGATGCTTACAATGAGCAGTTCTTC.

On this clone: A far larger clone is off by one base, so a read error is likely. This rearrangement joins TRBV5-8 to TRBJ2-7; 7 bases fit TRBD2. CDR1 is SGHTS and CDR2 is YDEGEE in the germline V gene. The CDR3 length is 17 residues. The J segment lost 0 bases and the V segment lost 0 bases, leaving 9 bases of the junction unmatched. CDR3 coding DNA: TGTGCCAGCAGCTTGGTTCCTAGCGGAAAGAGCTCCTACGAGCAGTACTTC. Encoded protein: CASSLVPSGKSSYEQYF.

CDR3 in DNA: TGTGCCAGCAGTACAGGACTCAGGTGGGGAAACACCATATATTTT. Encoded protein: CASSTGLRWGNTIYF. The chain has TRBV28 and TRBJ1-3; possibly TRBD1 for D (5 bases). The CDR3 totals 15 residues. The germline V gene encodes CDR1 MDHEN and CDR2 SYDVKM. V lost 5 bases and J 4 bases, leaving 15 bases between the germline ends.

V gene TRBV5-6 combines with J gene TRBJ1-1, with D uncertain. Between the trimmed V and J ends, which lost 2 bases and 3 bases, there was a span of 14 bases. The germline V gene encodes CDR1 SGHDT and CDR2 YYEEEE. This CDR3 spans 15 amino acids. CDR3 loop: CASSFLGVVDTEAFF. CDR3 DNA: TGTGCCAGCAGCTTCCTCGGGGTTGTAGACACTGAAGCTTTCTTT.

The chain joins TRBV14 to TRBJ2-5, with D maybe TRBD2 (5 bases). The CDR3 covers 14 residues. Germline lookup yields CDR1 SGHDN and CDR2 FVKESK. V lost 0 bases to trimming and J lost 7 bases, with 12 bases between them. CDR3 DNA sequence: TGTGCCAGCAGCCAAGACGCCCTAGCTGCGACCCAGTACTTC. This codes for CASSQDALAATQYF.

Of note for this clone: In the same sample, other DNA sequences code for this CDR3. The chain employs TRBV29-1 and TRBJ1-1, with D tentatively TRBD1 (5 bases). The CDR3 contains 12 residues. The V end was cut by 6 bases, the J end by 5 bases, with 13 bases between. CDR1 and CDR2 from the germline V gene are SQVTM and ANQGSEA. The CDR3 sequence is CSVGGGRTEAFF. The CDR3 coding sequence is TGCAGCGTGGGGGGAGGGAGGACTGAAGCTTTCTTT.

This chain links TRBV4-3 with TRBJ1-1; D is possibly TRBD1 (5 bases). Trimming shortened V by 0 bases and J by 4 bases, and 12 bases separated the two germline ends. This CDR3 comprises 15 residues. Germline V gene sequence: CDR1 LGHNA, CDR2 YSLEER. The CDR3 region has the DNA TGCGCCAGCAGCCAAGAGGCAGGGACGGGCACTGAAGCTTTCTTT. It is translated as CASSQEAGTGTEAFF.

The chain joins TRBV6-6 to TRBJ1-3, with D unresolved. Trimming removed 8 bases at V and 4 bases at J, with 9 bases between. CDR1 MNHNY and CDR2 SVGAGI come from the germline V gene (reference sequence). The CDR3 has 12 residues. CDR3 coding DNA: TGTGCCAGCCTTATCGCAGGAAACACCATATATTTT. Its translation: CASLIAGNTIYF.